One sample yielded the 19 T cell receptor beta chains listed below, sequenced in a study of blood T cell repertoires in COVID-19. TCRdb's copy holds only in-frame clones and misses some; the assay was immunoSEQ multiplex PCR. The profile shows roughly 280,000 clones, 80% to 90% of them singletons. The source material was PBMCs or T cells enriched from blood (not recorded which). These receptors came from a woman between 25 and 40 years old with acute COVID-19.

The V and J genes are TRBV6-5 and TRBJ1-4; no reliable D call. Germline loops: CDR1 MNHEY, CDR2 SVGAGI. The CDR3 is 14 residues long. V lost 4 bases to trimming and J lost 5 bases, with 11 bases between them. The CDR3 region is CASSFRVLNEKLFF. CDR3 DNA: TGTGCCAGCAGTTTCCGGGTCCTCAATGAAAAACTGTTTTTT.

This chain connects TRBV13 to TRBJ1-1; 8 bases align to TRBD1. The CDR3 length is 14 residues. J was trimmed by 3 bases and V by 4 bases; bases with no gene match: 4. Germline V gene sequence: CDR1 PRHDT, CDR2 FYEKMQ (reference sequence). This CDR3 reads CASSSDRVDTEAFF. The CDR3 nucleotides read TGTGCCAGCAGCTCGGACAGGGTGGACACTGAAGCTTTCTTT.

The chain uses TRBV3-1 (or the pseudogene TRBV3-2) and TRBJ2-5; the match to TRBD2 covers 13 bases. There are 16 residues in the CDR3. J lost 3 bases, V lost 4 bases, and 5 bases had no gene match. CDR1 LGHDT and CDR2 YNNKEL come from the germline V gene (reference sequence). The CDR3 is CASSLVGLAGEETQYF. The CDR3 DNA reads TGTGCCAGCAGCCTGGTCGGACTAGCGGGAGAAGAGACCCAGTACTTC.

The chain links TRBV28 to TRBJ2-1; TRBD2 aligns across 10 bases. This CDR3 has 15 amino acids. The germline gives CDR1 MDHEN, CDR2 SYDVKM. Germline trimming cut 2 bases from V and 6 bases from J; bases unmatched to any gene: 4. The DNA for the CDR3 is TGTGCCAGCAGTTTAAGGACTAGCGGTTTCAATGAGCAGTTCTTC. It translates to CASSLRTSGFNEQFF.

The rearrangement uses TRBV24-1 and TRBJ1-2; 9 bases line up with TRBD1. Trimming removed 8 bases from V and 3 bases from J; junction bases left unmatched: 6. The CDR3 extends over 14 amino acids. Germline CDR1 KGHDR, CDR2 SFDVKD. DNA of the CDR3: TGTGCCACCAACTCCGGACAGGGGTACTATGGCTACACCTTC. It translates to CATNSGQGYYGYTF.

This clone was observed a few times. The chain combines TRBV5-4 with TRBJ1-2; the D gene is possibly TRBD1 (5 bases). V was shortened by 3 bases and J by 2 bases, with 11 bases between the two germline ends. The CDR3 consists of 14 residues. Germline lookup yields CDR1 SGHNT and CDR2 YYREEE (reference sequence). The CDR3, as DNA: TGTGCCAGCAGCTCATCAGGGTGGAACTATGGCTACACCTTC. This codes for CASSSSGWNYGYTF.

In DNA form, the CDR3 reads TGTGCCTGGAGTCCCCGAGGGAATCAGCCCCAGCATTTT. Encoded protein: CAWSPRGNQPQHF. V is TRBV30 and J is TRBJ1-5; D ambiguous. Trimming cost V 2 bases and J 4 bases, with 9 bases left between them. Per germline, CDR1 GTSNPN and CDR2 SVGIG (reference sequence). The CDR3 consists of 13 residues.

The chain couples TRBV27 to TRBJ1-1; TRBD1 matches at 9 bases. The V and J ends lost 2 bases and 5 bases, in that order; junction bases with no gene match: 15. Germline-derived CDR1 and CDR2 are MNHEY and SMNVEV (reference sequence). The CDR3 is 18 amino acids. The CDR3 DNA reads TGTGCCAGCAGTTTAAGCTTTCCGGGACAGGGAACTTGGACTGAAGCTTTCTTT. Its translation: CASSLSFPGQGTWTEAFF.

This chain uses TRBV7-9 with TRBJ2-7; 9 bases are shared with TRBD1. This CDR3 is 13 amino acids long. CDR1 is SEHNR and CDR2 is FQNEAQ in the germline V gene (reference sequence). Trimming at V came to 5 bases and at J to 3 bases, leaving 2 bases not matched to a gene. The DNA of the CDR3 is TGTGCCAGCAGCCAGACAGGGGGCTACGAGCAGTACTTC. Residues: CASSQTGGYEQYF.

The V and J genes are TRBV5-6 and TRBJ2-1; D is undetermined. CDR3 length: 17 residues. Germline CDR1 reads SGHDT; CDR2 reads YYEEEE. V shed 1 base and J shed 0 bases, with 14 bases lying between them. The CDR3 reads CASSLLPSASSYNEQFF. CDR3 nucleotide sequence: TGTGCCAGCAGCTTGCTTCCAAGCGCTAGCTCCTACAATGAGCAGTTCTTC.

This chain joins TRBV19 and TRBJ2-3, with TRBD2 identical over 8 bases. The CDR3 is 16 amino acids. The J segment lost 5 bases and the V segment lost 8 bases, leaving 15 bases of the junction unmatched. From germline, CDR1 is LNHDA and CDR2 SQIVND (reference sequence). CDR3 amino acids: CASSDGLAGGGDTQYF. CDR3 DNA: TGTGCCAGTTCCGACGGGCTAGCGGGTGGGGGAGATACGCAGTATTTT.

The J gene is TRBJ2-7, the V gene TRBV3-1 (or the pseudogene TRBV3-2); 13 nucleotides agree with TRBD2. J lost 4 bases, V lost 4 bases, and 7 bases had no gene match. CDR1 is LGHDT and CDR2 is YNNKEL in the germline V gene (reference sequence). CDR3 length: 16 residues. In nucleotides, the CDR3 is TGTGCCAGCAGCCTTAGGACTAGCGGGAGTGAGTACGAGCAGTACTTC. It translates to CASSLRTSGSEYEQYF.

The genes are TRBV27 and TRBJ2-3; D perhaps matches TRBD2 (6 bases). Germline CDR1 reads MNHEY; CDR2 reads SMNVEV (reference sequence). The CDR3 sequence is 15 residues long. Trimming stripped 6 bases from V and 2 bases from J, with 15 bases between. In nucleotides, the CDR3 is TGTGCCAGCAGCCATGGACTACGGAACACAGATACGCAGTATTTT. Protein: CASSHGLRNTDTQYF.

The V gene is TRBV28, the J gene TRBJ1-2, with 9 bases fitting TRBD1. This CDR3 has 15 residues. Germline trimming cut 1 base from V and 4 bases from J; bases unmatched to any gene: 4. Germline V gene sequence: CDR1 MDHEN, CDR2 SYDVKM. The CDR3 DNA reads TGTGCCAGCAGTTTATCGGGACAGGGAGGCTATGGCTACACCTTC. Translating it yields CASSLSGQGGYGYTF.

V usage is TRBV28 and J usage is TRBJ2-1; 9 bases match TRBD2. The CDR3 runs to 15 residues. With V trimmed by 3 bases and J by 10 bases, 10 bases remained unmatched. Germline CDR1 and CDR2: MDHEN and SYDVKM. CDR3 sequence reads: CASSFRASGTQEQFF. The CDR3 DNA is TGTGCCAGCAGTTTCAGGGCTAGCGGGACTCAAGAGCAGTTCTTC.

The rearrangement uses TRBV3-1 (or the pseudogene TRBV3-2) and TRBJ1-2; TRBD1 might be the D (6 bases). V was shortened by 0 bases and J by 8 bases, with 28 bases between the two germline ends. CDR3 length: 19 amino acids. CDR1 and CDR2 from the germline V gene are LGHDT and YNNKEL (reference sequence). The CDR3: CASSQDLPTISGEVKGYTF. The DNA for the CDR3 is TGTGCCAGCAGCCAAGACCTCCCCACAATCTCAGGGGAAGTGAAAGGCTACACCTTC.

The chain uses TRBV28 and TRBJ2-1, with 10 bases fitting TRBD2. Germline V CDR1 and CDR2: MDHEN, SYDVKM. V gave up 3 bases and J gave up 12 bases; unmatched junction bases: 17. This CDR3 has 17 residues. The CDR3 sequence is CASSLISEGLAGDGQFF. CDR3 coding DNA: TGTGCCAGCAGTTTGATTTCCGAGGGGCTAGCGGGAGACGGGCAGTTCTTC.

V is TRBV28 and J is TRBJ1-3, with D maybe TRBD1 (5 bases). V dropped 3 bases and J dropped 8 bases, with 14 bases sitting between them. Per germline, CDR1 MDHEN and CDR2 SYDVKM. The CDR3 extends over 14 amino acids. DNA of the CDR3: TGTGCCAGCAGTTTGCAGGGAATTGTGGACACCATATATTTT. Protein: CASSLQGIVDTIYF.

The genes are TRBV29-1 and TRBJ1-1; D uncertain. The germline V gene encodes CDR1 SQVTM and CDR2 ANQGSEA. V dropped 6 bases and J dropped 8 bases, with 13 bases sitting between them. The CDR3 extends over 11 amino acids. The CDR3 reads CSVGGLGEAFF. The CDR3 bases are TGCAGCGTGGGAGGACTGGGAGAAGCTTTCTTT. The complete variable domain, with remaining parts taken from reference TRBV29-1 and TRBJ1-1, reads SAVISQKPSRDICQRGTSLTIQCQVDSQVTMMFWYRQQPGQSLTLIATANQGSEATYESGFVIDKFPISRPNLTFSTLTVSNMSPEDSSIYLCSVGGLGEAFFGQGTRLTVV.